Shown below are 13 T cell receptor beta chains from a single sample sequenced in a study of blood T cells in healthy people across ages. Primers used in a second PCR of roughly 7 to 11 cycles were a sample-barcoded 5' primer and a J-beta primer mix. Each CDR3 protein gets one entry after TCRdb re-called the 5' RACE reads with MiXCR. The table lists hundreds of thousands of distinct CDR3 sequences, around a fifth of them singletons. Sequencing was done on a sample of blood. The receptors were gathered from a man between 65 and 79 years old in good health.

The sample holds a few counts of this clonotype. The chain couples TRBV7-8 to TRBJ2-3; 7 positions agree with TRBD1. Looked up from germline, CDR1 is SGHVS and CDR2 is FQNEAQ. The CDR3 runs to 14 residues. The J segment lost 5 bases and the V segment lost 1 base, leaving 3 bases of the junction unmatched. The CDR3 coding sequence is TGTGCCAGCAGCTTAGTAGGGGGCGGAGATACGCAGTATTTT. Amino acids: CASSLVGGGDTQYF.

This clonotype was observed once. The V gene is TRBV28, the J gene TRBJ2-5; D remains ambiguous. There are 15 residues in the CDR3. Germline-derived CDR1 and CDR2 are MDHEN and SYDVKM. V was clipped by 5 bases and J by 1 base, with 14 bases between them. The CDR3 sequence: CASSPVSRIQETQYF. CDR3 DNA sequence: TGTGCCAGCAGTCCCGTCTCCCGCATCCAAGAGACCCAGTACTTC. Combining the CDR3 with reference TRBV28 and TRBJ2-5 gives the whole variable domain DVKVTQSSRYLVKRTGEKVFLECVQDMDHENMFWYRQDPGLGLRLIYFSYDVKMKEKGDIPEGYSVSREKKERFSLILESASTNQTSMYLCASSPVSRIQETQYFGPGTRLLVL.

There are a few counts of this clonotype. The CDR3 spells CASSHSRDGMLYF. In DNA form, the CDR3 reads TGTGCCAGCAGCCATAGCCGGGACGGTATGTTGTATTTT. The rearrangement uses TRBV3-1 and TRBJ2-3; D is possibly TRBD1 or TRBD2 (5 bases each). Trimming removed 3 bases at V and 14 bases at J, with 18 bases between. Germline assignment: CDR1 LGHDT and CDR2 YNNKEL (reference sequence). This CDR3 region has 13 residues.

There are many counts of this clonotype. The rearrangement links TRBV14 to TRBJ2-1; D unclear. Germline V gives CDR1 SGHDN, CDR2 FVKESK. The CDR3 extends over 11 amino acids. The ends were cut back, 4 bases at V and 4 bases at J, with 2 bases in the middle. CDR3 sequence: CASSRYNEQFF. DNA for the CDR3: TGTGCCAGCAGCCGATACAATGAGCAGTTCTTC. The full variable domain, with the rest looked up from reference TRBV14 and TRBJ2-1, is EAGVTQFPSHSVIEKGQTVTLRCDPISGHDNLYWYRRVMGKEIKFLLHFVKESKQDESGMPNNRFLAERTGGTYSTLKVQPAELEDSGVYFCASSRYNEQFFGPGTRLTVL.

This clonotype was observed a single time. The CDR3 region has the DNA TGTGCCAGCAGAGTGACCGCGGGTATGCAGTATTTT. Amino acids: CASRVTAGMQYF. This chain links TRBV12-3 or TRBV12-4 with TRBJ2-3, with a possible D match to TRBD2 (5 bases). The V gene lost 6 bases and the J gene lost 11 bases, with 15 bases spanning the gap. The CDR3 is made up of 12 amino acids.

CDR3 amino acids: CASSIAGGNTGELFF. The CDR3 DNA reads as TGTGCCAGCAGTATTGCGGGAGGGAACACCGGGGAGCTGTTTTTT. The J gene is TRBJ2-2, the V gene TRBV11-2; 8 nucleotides agree with TRBD2. CDR3 length equals 15 residues. The germline V gene has CDR1 SGHAT and CDR2 FQNNGV. V trimming: 6 bases; J trimming: 1 base; junction bases outside the gene matches: 4.

With regard to this clonotype: The junction departs from germline at one end; a sequencing error may be responsible. The chain links TRBV20-1 to TRBJ2-1; D not resolved. CDR1 and CDR2 (germline): DFQATT, SNEGSKA (reference sequence). The CDR3 contains 15 residues. The CDR3 DNA is TGCAGCGCTAGAGTAGGGCTAAAGGAATTAAGTGAGCAGTTCTTC. Translation gives CSARVGLKELSEQFF.

The rearrangement joins TRBV12-3 or TRBV12-4 to TRBJ1-6; D ambiguous. Deletions cut 5 bases from V and 10 bases from J, with 9 bases between. The CDR3 length is 12 residues. CDR3 nucleotide sequence: TGTGCCAGCAGTGACGGACGGTCACCCCTCCACTTT. This gives the protein CASSDGRSPLHF.

This chain joins TRBV2 and TRBJ1-2; D possibly corresponds to TRBD1 (6 bases). The V end lost 6 bases, the J end lost 6 bases, and 23 bases lay between the germline ends. The V gene's germline CDR1 is SNHLY and CDR2 FYNNEI. This CDR3 is 16 amino acids long. This CDR3 is CASSKDGQIPTDGYTF. CDR3 coding DNA: TGTGCCAGCAGCAAAGACGGACAGATTCCTACCGATGGCTACACCTTC. Variable domain in full (rest from reference TRBV2 and TRBJ1-2): EPEVTQTPSHQVTQMGQEVILRCVPISNHLYFYWYRQILGQKVEFLVSFYNNEISEKSEIFDDQFSVERPDGSNFTLKIRSTKLEDSAMYFCASSKDGQIPTDGYTFGSGTRLTVV.

The chain combines TRBV28 with TRBJ1-6, with TRBD1 as a possible D gene (5 bases). The germline V and J ends were trimmed by 5 bases and 8 bases, with 13 bases remaining between them. Germline V gene sequence: CDR1 MDHEN, CDR2 SYDVKM. The CDR3 covers 14 residues. As DNA, the CDR3 is TGTGCCAGCAGTCGACAGCGCATCGATTCACCCCTCCACTTT. Translating gives CASSRQRIDSPLHF.

This clonotype appeared a few times. The chain employs TRBV10-3 and TRBJ2-3; D assignment may be TRBD1 or TRBD2 (6 bases each). The CDR3 runs to 14 residues. Trimming removed 6 bases at V and 1 base at J, with 11 bases between. CDR1 and CDR2 from the germline V gene are ENHRY and SYGVKD. The CDR3 DNA follows: TGTGCCATCAGCCTGGGGGGCGGCACAGATACGCAGTATTTT. This sequence encodes CAISLGGGTDTQYF.

The DNA for the CDR3 is TGTGCCATCAGTGAGAAGGCAGACTCCGGGGAGCTGTTTTTT. It yields the protein CAISEKADSGELFF. The V gene is TRBV10-3, the J gene TRBJ2-2; no clear D gene. Deletions cut 2 bases from V and 6 bases from J, with 10 bases between. Germline CDR1 and CDR2: ENHRY and SYGVKD. This CDR3 comprises 14 residues.

This clonotype has a count of ten or more. The rearrangement joins TRBV14 to TRBJ2-5, with 8 bases fitting TRBD2. J was trimmed by 7 bases and V by 4 bases; bases with no gene match: 11. This CDR3 comprises 15 residues. From germline, CDR1 is SGHDN and CDR2 FVKESK. The CDR3 sequence: CASSPLSGSETTQYF. CDR3 nucleotide sequence: TGTGCCAGCAGCCCACTAAGCGGGAGTGAAACGACCCAGTACTTC.